The source of this T cell receptor beta chain is a study of T-cell memory formation after mild COVID-19. Background on the study: Clusters were largely donor specific.

This clonotype has a count of ten or more. TCRdb processed the 5' RACE reads anew with MiXCR; each CDR3 protein has one entry. Here the sample spans around 250,000 distinct CDR3 sequences, about 16% being singletons. Germline V gene sequence: CDR1 MNHNY, CDR2 SVGAGI (reference sequence). The CDR3 spans 13 residues. V was trimmed by 5 bases and J by 4 bases, leaving 11 bases between them. The TCR originated in a man younger than 30 who had mild COVID-19 (a few samples of this study predate the infection). Cell type and time point are not known. The chain combines TRBV6-6 with TRBJ1-2; possibly TRBD1 for D (5 bases). Sequenced input: PBMCs or a T cell subset sorted from them (not recorded which). CDR3 bases: TGTGCCAGCAGTCCACAGGAGATCTATGGCTACACCTTC. As protein: CASSPQEIYGYTF.